The 32 T cell receptor beta chains reported below all come from one sample, sequenced in a study of cytomegalovirus exposure and HLA in healthy donors. With 60 Vbeta and 13 Jbeta primers, the PCR was carried out. Method: immunoSEQ multiplex PCR; TCRdb's copy keeps in-frame clones and lacks some. The sample lists around 160,000 clones, approximately 75% occurring once. Sequenced input: PBMCs. The receptors stem from a man aged 50 to 60 in good health and CMV-seropositive.

The rearrangement uses TRBV19 and TRBJ1-2; no reliable D call. Trimming left V 1 base short and J 4 bases short, with 7 bases between. The CDR3 consists of 13 residues. The germline V gene encodes CDR1 LNHDA and CDR2 SQIVND (reference sequence). The CDR3 DNA follows: TGTGCCAGTAGTATAGGGCTCGTCTATGGCTACACCTTC. Translation gives CASSIGLVYGYTF.

The V gene is TRBV5-1, the J gene TRBJ2-7, with D perhaps TRBD2 (6 bases). Germline lookup yields CDR1 SGHRS and CDR2 YFSETQ. The CDR3 has 15 amino acids. V was pared by 3 bases and J by 0 bases, with 13 bases between. The CDR3 DNA is TGCGCCAGCAGCTGGGACTTGTCGAGCTCCTACGAGCAGTACTTC. Protein product: CASSWDLSSSYEQYF. Full variable domain (remainder filled in from reference TRBV5-1 and TRBJ2-7): KAGVTQTPRYLIKTRGQQVTLSCSPISGHRSVSWYQQTPGQGLQFLFEYFSETQRNKGNFPGRFSGRQFSNSRSEMNVSTLELGDSALYLCASSWDLSSSYEQYFGPGTRLTVT.

The chain couples TRBV9 to TRBJ2-3; 12 bases agree with TRBD2. The CDR3 loop spans 17 amino acids. V dropped 4 bases and J dropped 6; count of bases not matched to a gene: 12. Germline CDR1 SGDLS, CDR2 YYNGEE. The CDR3 loop is CASSYGLAGLLLDTQYF. For the CDR3, the DNA is TGTGCCAGCAGCTACGGACTAGCGGGGTTGCTTTTGGATACGCAGTATTTT.

This chain links TRBV10-3 with TRBJ2-1; 10 positions agree with TRBD2. The CDR3 has 15 residues. The germline gives CDR1 ENHRY, CDR2 SYGVKD. As DNA, the CDR3 is TGTGCGCATCAGGAGAGCGGGGGGGACTACAATGAGCAGTTCTTC. Its translation: CAHQESGGDYNEQFF.

V usage is TRBV27 and J usage is TRBJ2-1; D is perhaps TRBD2 (6 bases). V was trimmed by 6 bases and J by 7 bases, leaving 22 bases between them. The CDR3 is made up of 16 amino acids. Germline-derived CDR1 and CDR2 are MNHEY and SMNVEV (reference sequence). The CDR3 spells CASSPERLGARNEQFF. CDR3 bases: TGTGCCAGCAGCCCAGAGAGACTAGGAGCTAGGAATGAGCAGTTCTTC.

This clone was counted only a few times. Distinct nucleotide sequences in the sample also encode this CDR3. CDR3 in DNA: TGTGCCAGCAGTTCTAGGACTAGCGGGGACCAAGAGACCCAGTACTTC. It specifies CASSSRTSGDQETQYF. The V call is TRBV27, the J call TRBJ2-5; 12 bases agree with TRBD2. Germline-derived CDR1 and CDR2 are MNHEY and SMNVEV (reference sequence). The J segment lost 0 bases and the V segment lost 4 bases, leaving 3 bases of the junction unmatched. The CDR3 is 16 residues long.

J is TRBJ2-7 and V is TRBV5-6, with 8 bases lining up with TRBD1. The germline gives CDR1 SGHDT, CDR2 YYEEEE. The CDR3 has 15 residues. V gave up 4 bases and J gave up 10 bases; unmatched junction bases: 16. CDR3 bases: TGTGCCAGCAGCCGCCAGGCAGGGGGCGTCTATATTCAGTACTTC. Translated: CASSRQAGGVYIQYF.

V usage is TRBV5-4 and J usage is TRBJ2-2, with 9 positions matching TRBD1. V trimming: 0 bases; J trimming: 6 bases; junction bases outside the gene matches: 3. This CDR3 region has 15 residues. Per germline, CDR1 SGHNT and CDR2 YYREEE (reference sequence). CDR3 sequence: CASSLGGQGSGELFF. Here the CDR3 DNA reads TGTGCCAGCAGCTTGGGAGGACAGGGGTCCGGGGAGCTGTTTTTT.

The rearrangement uses TRBV23-1 and TRBJ1-2, with a weak D call TRBD1 (5 bases). TRBV23-1 carries the ORF label, with uncertain function. Trimming left V 8 bases short and J 1 base short, with 17 bases between. CDR3 length: 15 amino acids. The CDR3 loop reads CASGGGGTFNYGYTF. CDR3 DNA sequence: TGCGCCAGCGGGGGGGGAGGAACGTTTAACTATGGCTACACCTTC.

The genes are TRBV27 and TRBJ2-6; D perhaps matches TRBD2 (6 bases). Looked up from germline, CDR1 is MNHEY and CDR2 is SMNVEV (reference sequence). The ends were cut back, 3 bases at V and 16 bases at J, with 13 bases in the middle. This CDR3 contains 12 residues. The CDR3 DNA sequence: TGTGCCAGCAGTTTTCCCGGGAGAACGCTGACTTTC. As protein: CASSFPGRTLTF.

In this sample, this clone turned up once. This chain connects TRBV5-1 to TRBJ1-6; D perhaps matches TRBD1 (6 bases). CDR3 length: 14 residues. CDR1 SGHRS and CDR2 YFSETQ come from the germline V gene. The ends were cut back, 0 bases at V and 10 bases at J, with 11 bases in the middle. CDR3 in amino acids: CASSLVQGRSPLHF. CDR3 nucleotide sequence: TGCGCCAGCAGCTTGGTACAGGGAAGGTCACCCCTCCACTTT.

The gene calls are TRBV11-2 and TRBJ2-3, with 13 bases lining up with TRBD2. With 5 bases clipped from V and 2 bases from J, the junction kept 7 bases outside the gene matches. The CDR3 extends over 17 amino acids. CDR1 and CDR2 (germline): SGHAT, FQNNGV. The DNA of the CDR3 is TGTGCCAGCAGCCCGAGGACTAGCGGGGGAGCCACAGATACGCAGTATTTT. It translates to CASSPRTSGGATDTQYF.

This chain connects TRBV9 to TRBJ1-4; D remains ambiguous. Germline V gives CDR1 SGDLS, CDR2 YYNGEE. V was trimmed by 4 bases and J by 4 bases, leaving 11 bases between them. The CDR3 contains 14 residues. CDR3 in amino acids: CASSTGSYNEKLFF. The CDR3 DNA is TGTGCCAGCAGCACCGGGTCCTATAATGAAAAACTGTTTTTT. Full variable domain (remainder filled in from reference TRBV9 and TRBJ1-4): DSGVTQTPKHLITATGQRVTLRCSPRSGDLSVYWYQQSLDQGLQFLIQYYNGEERAKGNILERFSAQQFPDLHSELNLSSLELGDSALYFCASSTGSYNEKLFFGSGTQLSVL.

The chain combines TRBV27 with TRBJ1-1; D uncertain. CDR3 length: 15 amino acids. Germline V gene lookup returns CDR1 MNHEY and CDR2 SMNVEV (reference sequence). Trimming shortened V by 4 bases and J by 1 base, and 13 bases separated the two germline ends. CDR3 nucleotides: TGTGCCAGCAGTTATGTACCGGCGGGGAACACTGAAGCTTTCTTT. Its translation is CASSYVPAGNTEAFF.

This rearrangement joins TRBV6-5 to TRBJ2-7; TRBD2 aligns across 11 bases. Germline CDR1 is MNHEY and CDR2 is SVGAGI. CDR3 length equals 11 residues. The CDR3 DNA follows: TGTGCTACGACTAGCGGGGTCGAGCAGTACTTC. Protein sequence: CATTSGVEQYF.

The chain has TRBV27 and TRBJ2-3; 10 nucleotides agree with TRBD1. Germline loops: CDR1 MNHEY, CDR2 SMNVEV (reference sequence). The CDR3 is made up of 16 amino acids. V shed 4 bases and J 4 bases; nucleotides not matched to a gene: 8. CDR3 loop: CASSSQGQGNADTQYF. Here the CDR3 DNA reads TGTGCCAGCAGTTCCCAGGGACAGGGGAACGCAGATACGCAGTATTTT.

The chain carries TRBV5-1 and TRBJ1-4; the D gene is possibly TRBD1 (5 bases). This CDR3 has 14 amino acids. Germline V gene data show CDR1 as SGHRS and CDR2 as YFSETQ. V lost 0 bases, J lost 8 bases, and 11 bases lay in between. CDR3 region: CASSLGQGQEKLFF. The CDR3 coding sequence is TGCGCCAGCAGCTTGGGGCAGGGTCAGGAAAAACTGTTTTTT.

A few counts support this clone. The chain carries TRBV27 and TRBJ2-6; no reliable D call. Germline CDR1 MNHEY, CDR2 SMNVEV (reference sequence). The CDR3 totals 16 residues. Trimming stripped 5 bases from V and 3 bases from J, with 14 bases between. The CDR3 loop reads CASSPPGEGGANVLTF. CDR3 DNA: TGTGCCAGCAGTCCCCCGGGTGAAGGTGGGGCCAACGTCCTGACTTTC.

The chain has TRBV18 and TRBJ2-3, with 7 bases identical to TRBD1. From germline, CDR1 is KGHSH and CDR2 LQKENI. V trimming: 8 bases; J trimming: 0 bases; junction bases outside the gene matches: 17. This CDR3 has 18 amino acids. CDR3 amino acids: CASQAQLTGVASTDTQYF. Written as DNA, the CDR3 is TGTGCCAGCCAGGCCCAGCTAACAGGGGTGGCGAGCACAGATACGCAGTATTTT.

This clone was observed a handful of times. This rearrangement joins TRBV27 to TRBJ1-4; 7 bases are a match to TRBD1. With 5 bases clipped from V and 5 bases from J, the junction kept 11 bases outside the gene matches. Per germline, CDR1 MNHEY and CDR2 SMNVEV (reference sequence). This CDR3 has 16 amino acids. This CDR3 reads CASSQTGSHWNEKLFF. The CDR3 coding sequence is TGTGCCAGCAGTCAGACAGGGTCACACTGGAATGAAAAACTGTTTTTT. Full variable domain (missing parts from reference TRBV27 and TRBJ1-4): EAQVTQNPRYLITVTGKKLTVTCSQNMNHEYMSWYRQDPGLGLRQIYYSMNVEVTDKGDVPEGYKVSRKEKRNFPLILESPSPNQTSLYFCASSQTGSHWNEKLFFGSGTQLSVL.

The chain couples TRBV5-1 to TRBJ2-7; 11 bases are a match to TRBD2. Trimming removed 4 bases from V and 3 bases from J; junction bases left unmatched: 3. The CDR3 has 14 residues. Germline V CDR1 and CDR2: SGHRS, YFSETQ. CDR3 amino acids: CASSGLAGNYEQYF. The CDR3 DNA is TGCGCCAGCAGCGGACTAGCGGGTAACTACGAGCAGTACTTC. The full variable domain, with the rest looked up from reference TRBV5-1 and TRBJ2-7, is KAGVTQTPRYLIKTRGQQVTLSCSPISGHRSVSWYQQTPGQGLQFLFEYFSETQRNKGNFPGRFSGRQFSNSRSEMNVSTLELGDSALYLCASSGLAGNYEQYFGPGTRLTVT.

This clone has more than one count but fewer than ten. The CDR3 sequence is CSARHYETQYF. CDR3 coding DNA: TGCAGTGCTAGACACTACGAGACCCAGTACTTC. The chain is built from TRBV20-1 and TRBJ2-5; no definite D call. Germline V gene data show CDR1 as DFQATT and CDR2 as SNEGSKA (reference sequence). V dropped 2 bases and J dropped 5 bases, with 6 bases sitting between them. The CDR3 is 11 amino acids.

The V and J genes are TRBV9 and TRBJ1-2; D is unclear. Germline V gene data show CDR1 as SGDLS and CDR2 as YYNGEE. The germline V and J ends were trimmed by 3 bases and 1 base, with 10 bases remaining between them. The CDR3 has 14 amino acids. The CDR3 DNA is TGTGCCAGCAGCGGGGGAGGGTTTAACTATGGCTACACCTTC. It translates to CASSGGGFNYGYTF.

The chain is built from TRBV4-3 and TRBJ1-5; D is possibly TRBD1 (6 bases). This CDR3 comprises 15 residues. Germline-derived CDR1 and CDR2 are LGHNA and YSLEER. V shed 0 bases and J shed 6 bases, with 12 bases lying between them. The CDR3 DNA reads as TGCGCCAGCAGCCAAGATAGGGGGGGCCTTCAGCCCCAGCATTTT. Translating gives CASSQDRGGLQPQHF.

This chain uses TRBV7-9 with TRBJ2-3; D may be TRBD2 (5 bases). The CDR3 has 14 residues. From germline, CDR1 is SEHNR and CDR2 FQNEAQ (reference sequence). V lost 1 base and J 9 bases, leaving 14 bases between the germline ends. DNA for the CDR3: TGTGCCAGCAGCTTAGAAGCTAGCTGGCGGACGCAGTATTTT. Encoded protein: CASSLEASWRTQYF.

The chain carries TRBV19 and TRBJ2-1; D remains unclear. V lost 1 base to trimming and J lost 7 bases, with 8 bases between them. This CDR3 comprises 13 residues. Germline assignment: CDR1 LNHDA and CDR2 SQIVND (reference sequence). CDR3 sequence (DNA): TGTGCCAGTAGTATAGGCAACAGTAATGAGCAGTTCTTC. It specifies CASSIGNSNEQFF.

The chain recombines TRBV7-2 with TRBJ2-5, with D possibly TRBD2 on 5 matching bases. Germline assignment: CDR1 SGHTA and CDR2 FQGNSA. The CDR3 has 15 residues. V was clipped by 5 bases and J by 5 bases, with 18 bases between them. The CDR3 protein is CASSVQLGPRETQYF. Here the CDR3 DNA reads TGTGCCAGCAGCGTCCAACTAGGACCGAGGGAGACCCAGTACTTC.

This clone has only one observation. The chain recombines TRBV4-2 with TRBJ2-4; perhaps TRBD1 as D (5 bases). V dropped 0 bases and J dropped 0 bases, with 15 bases sitting between them. Germline lookup yields CDR1 LGHNA and CDR2 YNFKEQ. CDR3 length: 18 amino acids. This chain's CDR3 is CASSQDFAWGGAKNIQYF. The CDR3 bases are TGTGCCAGCAGCCAAGATTTCGCATGGGGCGGAGCCAAAAACATTCAGTACTTC.

This rearrangement joins TRBV7-9 to TRBJ1-2; no reliable D call. CDR1 and CDR2 from the germline V gene are SEHNR and FQNEAQ (reference sequence). Trimming cost V 4 bases and J 8 bases, with 11 bases left between them. CDR3 size: 12 residues. This CDR3 reads CASSSTGQGYTF. The CDR3 coding sequence is TGTGCCAGCAGCTCGACGGGTCAAGGCTACACCTTC.

The chain carries TRBV10-3 and TRBJ2-1; 7 nucleotides align to TRBD2. CDR1 ENHRY and CDR2 SYGVKD come from the germline V gene. This CDR3 has 16 amino acids. The ends lost 4 bases at V and 2 bases at J; junction bases unmatched: 8. The CDR3 protein is CAISGGAGETYNEQFF. The DNA of the CDR3 is TGTGCCATCAGTGGAGGGGCGGGGGAGACCTACAATGAGCAGTTCTTC.

This clone came up a few times. This chain joins TRBV23-1 and TRBJ1-6; TRBD1 agrees at 8 bases. TRBV23-1 is sorted into the ORF group, with uncertain function. The CDR3 runs to 14 residues. V lost 11 bases, J lost 7 bases, and 10 bases stayed unmatched. The CDR3 region has the DNA TGCGCCGGAAGACTAGACAGGGGCAATTCACCCCTCCACTTT. Translated: CAGRLDRGNSPLHF.

The J gene is TRBJ2-1, the V gene TRBV18, with D unclear. Germline lookup yields CDR1 KGHSH and CDR2 LQKENI. Trimming stripped 6 bases from V and 6 bases from J, with 15 bases between. CDR3 length equals 14 residues. The CDR3 protein is CASSPSEYPNEQFF. CDR3 in DNA: TGTGCCAGCTCGCCGTCGGAGTACCCCAATGAGCAGTTCTTC.